What follows are 27 T cell receptor beta chains derived from one specimen sequenced in a study of shared clonotypes between healthy human individuals. Profiled with immunoSEQ multiplex PCR; TCRdb holds only in-frame clones, not every one. The repertoire consists of around 500,000 clones, with around 73% occurring once and the leading ten covering 12%. The sequenced sample was PBMCs. The receptors here all came from a woman aged 40 to 49 in good health. Some clones in this sample may be carry-over from other donors' samples.

The CDR3 sequence is CASSTDTRGEQYF. In DNA form, the CDR3 reads TGTGCCAGCTCAACGGACACTAGGGGCGAGCAGTACTTC. This sequence joins TRBV18 and TRBJ2-7; D may correspond to TRBD1 or TRBD2 (5 bases each). CDR3 size: 13 residues. V was pared by 5 bases and J by 6 bases, with 14 bases between. Germline CDR1 and CDR2: KGHSH and LQKENI. Together with reference TRBV18 and TRBJ2-7, the CDR3 gives the full variable domain: NAGVMQNPRHLVRRRGQEARLRCSPMKGHSHVYWYRQLPEEGLKFMVYLQKENIIDESGMPKERFSAEFPKEGPSILRIQQVVRGDSAAYFCASSTDTRGEQYFGPGTRLTVT.

V usage is TRBV5-1 and J usage is TRBJ2-2; the D gene is possibly TRBD1 (6 bases). This CDR3 has 16 amino acids. The V end was cut by 1 base, the J end by 2 bases, with 12 bases between. The V gene's germline CDR1 is SGHRS and CDR2 YFSETQ. CDR3 DNA sequence: TGCGCCAGCAGCTTGCAGGGACAAATTAACACCGGGGAGCTGTTTTTT. This codes for CASSLQGQINTGELFF.

V usage is TRBV10-3 and J usage is TRBJ1-1; tentative D call: TRBD1 (6 bases). This CDR3 comprises 15 residues. V was trimmed by 3 bases and J by 0 bases, leaving 11 bases between them. Germline assignment: CDR1 ENHRY and CDR2 SYGVKD. CDR3 region: CAISESTGMNTEAFF. The CDR3 coding sequence is TGTGCCATCAGTGAATCGACAGGCATGAACACTGAAGCTTTCTTT.

The rearrangement joins TRBV4-3 to TRBJ1-2; possibly TRBD1 for D (5 bases). Trimming took off 1 base at V and 4 bases at J, with 10 bases between the two ends. The CDR3 loop spans 14 amino acids. CDR1 and CDR2 from the germline V gene are LGHNA and YSLEER. The CDR3 protein is CASSQGQGAYGYTF. The CDR3 bases are TGCGCCAGCAGCCAAGGGCAGGGCGCCTATGGCTACACCTTC.

This chain joins TRBV28 and TRBJ1-1, with a tentative D call TRBD1 (6 bases). CDR1 is MDHEN and CDR2 is SYDVKM in the germline V gene. The CDR3 is 14 amino acids. The V end was cut by 5 bases, the J end by 8 bases, with 18 bases between. The CDR3 DNA sequence: TGTGCCAGCAGTGGAACAGGGTTTCTGGGGGAAGCTTTCTTT. This encodes CASSGTGFLGEAFF.

The rearrangement uses TRBV10-3 and TRBJ1-2; D gene ambiguous. The length of the CDR3 is 13 residues. Trimming pared 7 bases from V and 8 bases from J, leaving 17 bases between. Germline CDR1 is ENHRY and CDR2 is SYGVKD. The CDR3 protein is CAITGVPDGGYTF. In DNA, the CDR3 is TGTGCCATCACAGGTGTTCCCGACGGAGGCTACACCTTC.

V gene TRBV5-1 combines with J gene TRBJ2-7, with TRBD1 as a possible D gene (6 bases). The germline V and J ends were trimmed by 0 bases and 8 bases, with 12 bases remaining between them. Germline V lookup: CDR1 SGHRS, CDR2 YFSETQ. The CDR3 contains 13 residues. CDR3 nucleotides: TGCGCCAGCAGCTTGGATCAGGGGATCAAGCAGTACTTC. Protein: CASSLDQGIKQYF.

This sequence joins TRBV19 and TRBJ2-1; D is undetermined. The V gene lost 6 bases and the J gene lost 5 bases, with 5 bases spanning the gap. Germline V gene lookup returns CDR1 LNHDA and CDR2 SQIVND (reference sequence). This CDR3 is built from 11 residues. The CDR3 DNA sequence: TGTGCCAGTAGCCTGGACAATGAGCAGTTCTTC. It codes for CASSLDNEQFF.

This rearrangement joins TRBV10-3 to TRBJ2-7, with D unclear. The germline V and J ends were trimmed by 3 bases and 5 bases, with 14 bases remaining between them. CDR3 length: 14 amino acids. Germline CDR1 and CDR2: ENHRY and SYGVKD. The CDR3 DNA follows: TGTGCCATCAGTGATATCTTTAGGTCCGACGAGCAGTACTTC. It specifies CAISDIFRSDEQYF.

V usage is TRBV28 and J usage is TRBJ1-2; the match to TRBD1 covers 8 bases. From germline, CDR1 is MDHEN and CDR2 SYDVKM. J gave up 5 bases and V 6 bases, and 5 bases lay outside the gene matches. CDR3 length equals 13 residues. The CDR3 nucleotides read TGTGCCAGCAGGACGACAGGGGTTTATGGCTACACCTTC. Residues: CASRTTGVYGYTF.

Concerning this clone itself: A much larger clone differs from this one at a single base, so this may be a read error. The chain employs TRBV4-2 and TRBJ2-7, with 8 bases aligning to TRBD1. In germline, CDR1 is LGHNA, CDR2 YNFKEQ. The CDR3 runs to 14 residues. J gave up 2 bases and V 2 bases, and 2 bases lay outside the gene matches. DNA for the CDR3: TGTGCCAGCAGCCAACGACAGGGGACCTACGAGCAGTACTTC. The encoded protein is CASSQRQGTYEQYF.

This sequence joins TRBV27 and TRBJ1-5, with 7 positions matching TRBD1. The germline gives CDR1 MNHEY, CDR2 SMNVEV (reference sequence). The CDR3 is 17 amino acids. The V gene end was trimmed by 6 bases and the J gene end by 0 bases; junction bases not matched to a gene: 11. CDR3 nucleotide sequence: TGTGCCAGCAGCCCCAGGGGGACAGCCTATAGCAATCAGCCCCAGCATTTT. Its protein is CASSPRGTAYSNQPQHF.

This rearrangement joins TRBV5-4 to TRBJ2-3; the match to TRBD1 covers 7 bases. The CDR3 is 15 residues long. Germline CDR1 and CDR2: SGHNT and YYREEE (reference sequence). V dropped 2 bases and J dropped 3; count of bases not matched to a gene: 6. The CDR3 nucleotides read TGTGCCAGCAGCTTAGCGGACAGGATAACAGATACGCAGTATTTT. Translating gives CASSLADRITDTQYF.

J is TRBJ2-2 and V is TRBV28; a possible D gene is TRBD1 (5 bases). Trimming cost V 4 bases and J 9 bases, with 12 bases left between them. In germline, CDR1 is MDHEN, CDR2 SYDVKM. This CDR3 contains 13 residues. CDR3 in amino acids: CASSSPTVRELFF. The CDR3 coding sequence is TGTGCCAGCAGTTCGCCGACAGTCCGGGAGCTGTTTTTT.

The chain joins TRBV7-6 to TRBJ2-5; possible D gene TRBD2, 6 bases. Gene TRBJ2-7 matches the end of the DNA better, so the J call may be wrong. The CDR3 runs to 14 residues. CDR1 and CDR2 (germline): SGHVS, FNYEAQ. The CDR3 loop reads CASSAPSAPYEQYF. In DNA form, the CDR3 reads TGTGCCAGCAGCGCCCCTAGCGCGCCCTACGAGCAGTACTTC.

The chain carries TRBV30 and TRBJ2-1; a weak D match, TRBD1 (6 bases). Germline assignment: CDR1 GTSNPN and CDR2 SVGIG (reference sequence). The CDR3 contains 14 residues. V gave up 4 bases and J gave up 4 bases, with 14 bases separating them. CDR3: CAWKSSGTYNEQFF. CDR3 coding DNA: TGTGCCTGGAAGTCCTCCGGGACATACAATGAGCAGTTCTTC.

This chain joins TRBV28 and TRBJ2-7; TRBD2 matches at 9 bases. There are 14 residues in the CDR3. CDR1 and CDR2 from the germline V gene are MDHEN and SYDVKM. The V segment lost 8 bases and the J segment 4 bases; nucleotides outside the gene matches: 9. The chain's CDR3 is CASATPGLAYEQYF. CDR3 coding DNA: TGTGCCAGCGCTACTCCGGGACTAGCTTACGAGCAGTACTTC.

DNA of the CDR3: TGTGCCAGCAGCAAGGAGACCACCGGGGAGCTGTTTTTT. It encodes CASSKETTGELFF. This chain links TRBV7-2 with TRBJ2-2; D unclear. V was pared by 5 bases and J by 4 bases, with 8 bases between. The CDR3 sequence is 13 residues long. Germline loops: CDR1 SGHTA, CDR2 FQGNSA.

The chain carries TRBV19 and TRBJ2-1, with TRBD1 matching over 7 bases. There are 13 residues in the CDR3. The germline CDR1 and CDR2 sequences are LNHDA and SQIVND (reference sequence). J lost 9 bases, V lost 5 bases, and 7 bases had no gene match. The CDR3: CASSPKTGLEQFF. CDR3 bases: TGTGCCAGTAGTCCCAAGACAGGGCTTGAGCAGTTCTTC.

This clone was observed a few times. This chain joins TRBV6-1 and TRBJ1-1, with unresolved D. The CDR3 is made up of 13 amino acids. V lost 2 bases and J 4 bases, leaving 8 bases between the germline ends. Germline CDR1 and CDR2: MNHNS and SASEGT. CDR3 sequence reads: CASSEQTSTEAFF. DNA for the CDR3: TGTGCCAGCAGTGAACAGACGAGCACTGAAGCTTTCTTT.

This clone was observed once. The chain carries TRBV7-2 and TRBJ2-4, with D perhaps matching TRBD1 or TRBD2 (5 bases each). Trimming removed 7 bases from V and 1 base from J, with 23 bases in between. CDR1 and CDR2 (germline): SGHTA, FQGNSA. This CDR3 is 18 amino acids long. This CDR3 reads CASNPGRNLVLAKNIQYF. Here the CDR3 DNA reads TGTGCCAGCAACCCGGGACGTAACCTTGTTTTGGCCAAAAACATTCAGTACTTC.

As for this clone: Other nucleotide sequences in the sample specify the same CDR3. This chain uses TRBV5-1 with TRBJ2-5, with a tentative D call TRBD1 (5 bases). Germline-derived CDR1 and CDR2 are SGHRS and YFSETQ. V was shortened by 1 base and J by 3 bases, with 7 bases between the two germline ends. This CDR3 has 13 residues. The CDR3 is CASSLPGKETQYF. The CDR3 nucleotides read TGCGCCAGCAGCTTGCCAGGGAAAGAGACCCAGTACTTC.

V usage is TRBV2 and J usage is TRBJ2-5, with D perhaps TRBD1 or TRBD2 (6 bases each). Trimming removed 1 base from V and 5 bases from J, with 11 bases in between. The CDR3 length is 14 residues. Looked up from germline, CDR1 is SNHLY and CDR2 is FYNNEI. The CDR3 protein is CASSEGQGRETQYF. The DNA for the CDR3 is TGTGCCAGCAGTGAAGGGCAGGGGAGGGAGACCCAGTACTTC.

Turning to this clone: A much bigger clone sits one base away, suggesting this may be a read error. The chain links TRBV30 to TRBJ1-3; a weak D match, TRBD1 (5 bases). This CDR3 has 14 amino acids. V was trimmed by 1 base and J by 0 bases, leaving 7 bases between them. Germline V lookup: CDR1 GTSNPN, CDR2 SVGIG (reference sequence). CDR3 bases: TGTGCCTGGAGTGGCGGGGGCTCTGGAAACACCATATATTTT. It translates to CAWSGGGSGNTIYF. The variable domain in full, with the rest retrieved from reference TRBV30 and TRBJ1-3, is SQTIHQWPATLVQPVGSPLSLECTVEGTSNPNLYWYRQAAGRGLQLLFYSVGIGQISSEVPQNLSASRPQDRQFILSSKKLLLSDSGFYLCAWSGGGSGNTIYFGEGSWLTVV.

The rearrangement uses TRBV19 and TRBJ1-1, with D tentatively TRBD1 (6 bases). Germline V gene sequence: CDR1 LNHDA, CDR2 SQIVND (reference sequence). The CDR3 runs to 15 residues. Trimming took off 7 bases at V and 2 bases at J, with 17 bases between the two ends. CDR3 nucleotides: TGTGCCAGTACCCCTTGGACAGCCGCCAACACTGAAGCTTTCTTT. It encodes CASTPWTAANTEAFF.

A remark on this clone: The same CDR3 is also encoded by other DNA sequences in this sample. The genes are TRBV5-1 and TRBJ2-7; tentatively, D is TRBD1 (7 bases). Trimming took off 0 bases at V and 2 bases at J, with 9 bases between the two ends. The CDR3 is 14 residues long. Germline CDR1 SGHRS, CDR2 YFSETQ. Here the CDR3 DNA reads TGCGCCAGCAGCTTGGCAGGGGGGCCCTACGAGCAGTACTTC. The encoded protein is CASSLAGGPYEQYF.

The count of this clone is one. The gene calls are TRBV5-6 and TRBJ2-3, with D hard to call. The CDR3 covers 13 residues. V dropped 6 bases and J dropped 2 bases, with 10 bases sitting between them. Germline CDR1 reads SGHDT; CDR2 reads YYEEEE. The CDR3 nucleotides are TGTGCCAGCACCAATGGGTACACAGATACGCAGTATTTT. This sequence encodes CASTNGYTDTQYF.